The next 22 T cell receptor beta chains were all read from a single sample in a study of blood T cell repertoires in COVID-19. Profiled with immunoSEQ multiplex PCR; TCRdb holds only in-frame clones, not every one. The sample has about 100,000 clones, roughly 92% seen once. The sequenced sample consisted of peripheral blood. The origin of the receptors is a man in his sixties or seventies with acute or convalescent COVID-19.

The V and J genes are TRBV27 and TRBJ1-5, with unresolved D. The CDR3 sequence is 13 residues long. Trimming left V 8 bases short and J 2 bases short, with 10 bases between. Germline V gene data show CDR1 as MNHEY and CDR2 as SMNVEV (reference sequence). This chain's CDR3 is CASGSSRNQPQHF. The CDR3 region has the DNA TGTGCCAGCGGATCTAGCCGCAATCAGCCCCAGCATTTT.

The V gene is TRBV13, the J gene TRBJ2-7; 10 bases fit TRBD2. The ends lost 4 bases at V and 5 bases at J; junction bases unmatched: 8. Looked up from germline, CDR1 is PRHDT and CDR2 is FYEKMQ (reference sequence). The CDR3 totals 15 residues. In DNA, the CDR3 is TGTGCCAGCAGCTCCCGGACTAGCGGAGGAGACGAGCAGTACTTC. Translation: CASSSRTSGGDEQYF.

The rearrangement joins TRBV9 to TRBJ2-1, with a weak D call TRBD1 (6 bases). Germline CDR1 and CDR2: SGDLS and YYNGEE. The ends were cut back, 1 base at V and 5 bases at J, with 10 bases in the middle. This CDR3 contains 14 residues. The CDR3 DNA sequence: TGTGCCAGCAGCGTAAGGGGGAATGACAATGAGCAGTTCTTC. It yields the protein CASSVRGNDNEQFF.

CDR3 loop: CASSLAPGKGNEQFF. The CDR3, as DNA: TGTGCCAGCAGCTTGGCTCCAGGGAAGGGCAATGAGCAGTTCTTC. The chain has TRBV5-5 and TRBJ2-1, with D perhaps matching TRBD1 (5 bases). The germline V gene encodes CDR1 SGHKS and CDR2 YYEKEE (reference sequence). The CDR3 loop spans 15 amino acids. Trimming stripped 0 bases from V and 6 bases from J, with 13 bases between. The full variable domain, with the rest looked up from reference TRBV5-5 and TRBJ2-1, is DAGVTQSPTHLIKTRGQQVTLRCSPISGHKSVSWYQQVLGQGPQFIFQYYEKEERGRGNFPDRFSARQFPNYSSELNVNALLLGDSALYLCASSLAPGKGNEQFFGPGTRLTVL.

V and J are TRBV5-6 and TRBJ2-4, with 7 bases that match TRBD2. V was clipped by 1 base and J by 3 bases; unmatched bases: 7. Germline lookup yields CDR1 SGHDT and CDR2 YYEEEE. This CDR3 contains 16 residues. CDR3 coding DNA: TGTGCCAGCAGCTTGACTAGCGCCTTGGACAAAAACATTCAGTACTTC. Its protein is CASSLTSALDKNIQYF.

The sample holds one count of this clone. CDR3: CASIFEYRVNTEAFF. CDR3 in DNA: TGTGCCAGCATATTTGAGTACAGGGTGAACACTGAAGCTTTCTTT. The chain uses TRBV6-5 and TRBJ1-1, with D tentatively TRBD1 (6 bases). The CDR3 consists of 15 residues. Germline CDR1 reads MNHEY; CDR2 reads SVGAGI. Trimming took off 7 bases at V and 0 bases at J, with 15 bases between the two ends.

The chain has TRBV5-1 and TRBJ1-1; the D is unclear. Trimming stripped 0 bases from V and 3 bases from J, with 9 bases between. The CDR3 extends over 14 amino acids. Germline lookup yields CDR1 SGHRS and CDR2 YFSETQ. The CDR3 sequence: CASSLAGEYTEAFF. Written as DNA, the CDR3 is TGCGCCAGCAGCTTGGCCGGGGAGTACACTGAAGCTTTCTTT.

The CDR3 bases are TGTGCCAGCAGTCCCGGACAGTCAAAAAGCAATCAGCCCCAGCATTTT. Protein sequence: CASSPGQSKSNQPQHF. This rearrangement joins TRBV27 to TRBJ1-5; D possibly corresponds to TRBD1 (6 bases). V was shortened by 5 bases and J by 1 base, with 15 bases between the two germline ends. The germline V gene encodes CDR1 MNHEY and CDR2 SMNVEV (reference sequence). The CDR3 length is 16 residues.

This rearrangement joins TRBV18 to TRBJ1-5, with TRBD1 as a possible D gene (5 bases). Germline-derived CDR1 and CDR2 are KGHSH and LQKENI. The CDR3 has 15 amino acids. V lost 4 bases to trimming and J lost 7 bases, with 17 bases between them. CDR3 residues: CASSLLAREDQPQHF. CDR3 coding DNA: TGTGCCAGCTCACTTTTGGCCAGGGAGGACCAGCCCCAGCATTTT.

The chain recombines TRBV9 with TRBJ2-2; 16 bases are shared with TRBD2. J gave up 4 bases and V 3 bases, and 15 bases lay outside the gene matches. Germline assignment: CDR1 SGDLS and CDR2 YYNGEE. The CDR3 totals 21 residues. The CDR3 loop reads CASSDPPGTSGRVRGTGELFF. Written as DNA, the CDR3 is TGTGCCAGCAGCGACCCGCCCGGGACTAGCGGGAGGGTGCGTGGCACCGGGGAGCTGTTTTTT.

CDR3 DNA sequence: TGTGCCAGCAGCTTAGGGCGGGAGACCCAGTACTTC. Translating gives CASSLGRETQYF. This chain joins TRBV7-9 and TRBJ2-5; D remains ambiguous. CDR1 is SEHNR, CDR2 FQNEAQ, per germline (reference sequence). The CDR3 totals 12 residues. V lost 1 base to trimming and J lost 5 bases, with 5 bases between them.

The chain employs TRBV11-2 and TRBJ2-5; a possible D gene is TRBD2 (5 bases). This CDR3 region has 14 residues. V gave up 0 bases and J gave up 5 bases, with 10 bases separating them. Germline assignment: CDR1 SGHAT and CDR2 FQNNGV. Written as DNA, the CDR3 is TGTGCCAGCAGCTTAGAGGTCAGCGGCGAGACCCAGTACTTC. Amino acids: CASSLEVSGETQYF.

This clone was counted a single time. The CDR3 bases are TGTGCCAGCAGTCCCCGGGAGCGGGGAAGCAATGAGCAGTTCTTC. This codes for CASSPRERGSNEQFF. The J gene is TRBJ2-1, the V gene TRBV27; 7 positions match TRBD2. The CDR3 runs to 15 residues. CDR1 MNHEY and CDR2 SMNVEV come from the germline V gene (reference sequence). V lost 5 bases to trimming and J lost 6 bases; unmatched junction nucleotides: 10.

This rearrangement joins TRBV3-1 (or the pseudogene TRBV3-2) to TRBJ2-3; weak D call: TRBD1 (5 bases). The germline V gene encodes CDR1 LGHDT and CDR2 YNNKEL (reference sequence). This CDR3 region has 15 residues. With 1 base removed from V and 5 bases from J, the gap between germline ends came to 13 bases. In nucleotides, the CDR3 is TGTGCCAGCAGCCAAGTGGGGCCCCCGCTAGATACGCAGTATTTT. This translates into CASSQVGPPLDTQYF.

This chain uses TRBV11-2 with TRBJ2-5, with D tentatively TRBD1 (7 bases). V was pared by 3 bases and J by 1 base, with 12 bases between. From germline, CDR1 is SGHAT and CDR2 FQNNGV. CDR3 size: 15 residues. CDR3 loop: CASSFRGDSQETQYF. The CDR3 DNA reads TGTGCCAGCAGCTTCCGCGGGGACAGCCAAGAGACCCAGTACTTC. Full variable domain (missing parts from reference TRBV11-2 and TRBJ2-5): EAGVAQSPRYKIIEKRQSVAFWCNPISGHATLYWYQQILGQGPKLLIQFQNNGVVDDSQLPKDRFSAERLKGVDSTLKIQPAKLEDSAVYLCASSFRGDSQETQYFGPGTRLLVL.

The J gene is TRBJ2-7, the V gene TRBV19; 9 nucleotides match TRBD1. The CDR3 extends over 15 amino acids. CDR1 is LNHDA, CDR2 SQIVND, per germline (reference sequence). V was pared by 0 bases and J by 4 bases, with 4 bases of the junction left unmatched. CDR3: CASSIDPGQGYEQYF. CDR3 nucleotide sequence: TGTGCCAGTAGTATAGATCCGGGACAGGGTTACGAGCAGTACTTC.

The chain combines TRBV3-1 (or the pseudogene TRBV3-2) with TRBJ2-4, with D hard to call. The CDR3 is 12 residues long. Germline values: CDR1 LGHDT, CDR2 YNNKEL (reference sequence). V gave up 5 bases and J gave up 9 bases, with 11 bases separating them. CDR3 amino acids: CASSSSIGIQYF. CDR3 sequence (DNA): TGTGCCAGCAGCTCAAGCATCGGCATTCAGTACTTC.

The V gene is TRBV19, the J gene TRBJ1-6; D gene ambiguous. Trimming removed 4 bases at V and 10 bases at J, with 17 bases between. The CDR3 contains 15 residues. The germline V gene has CDR1 LNHDA and CDR2 SQIVND (reference sequence). CDR3 sequence reads: CASSTLMALGSPLHF. Written as DNA, the CDR3 is TGTGCCAGTAGTACCCTGATGGCTCTTGGCTCACCCCTCCACTTT.

This clone has only one observation. This chain connects TRBV28 to TRBJ2-3, with D possibly matching TRBD2 (7 bases). CDR1 is MDHEN, CDR2 SYDVKM, per germline. The germline V and J ends were trimmed by 6 bases and 0 bases, with 13 bases remaining between them. This CDR3 comprises 15 residues. CDR3 residues: CASSQRGGSTDTQYF. As DNA, the CDR3 is TGTGCCAGCAGCCAAAGGGGGGGAAGCACAGATACGCAGTATTTT.

The chain is built from TRBV27 and TRBJ1-5; D is ambiguous. V was cut by 5 bases and J by 8 bases, with 13 bases left in between. The CDR3 has 13 residues. CDR1 and CDR2 from the germline V gene are MNHEY and SMNVEV (reference sequence). As DNA, the CDR3 is TGTGCCAGCAGTCCATTCAACAGTGAGCCCCAGCATTTT. Its translation: CASSPFNSEPQHF.

The chain uses TRBV11-3 and TRBJ1-3, with D tentatively TRBD1 (5 bases). Trimming stripped 6 bases from V and 2 bases from J, with 11 bases between. Looked up from germline, CDR1 is SGHNT and CDR2 is YENEEA. The CDR3 loop spans 14 amino acids. CDR3 in DNA: TGTGCCAGCAGTTGGGGGGGGACTGGAAACACCATATATTTT. It encodes CASSWGGTGNTIYF.

This clone was seen more than once but under ten times. The rearrangement joins TRBV18 to TRBJ2-1; 9 bases are a match to TRBD2. CDR1 is KGHSH, CDR2 LQKENI, per germline. CDR3 length: 16 amino acids. Unmatched junction bases numbered 3, after V lost 2 bases and J lost 1 base. CDR3 DNA: TGTGCCAGCTCACCAACACTAGCGGGTTCCTACAATGAGCAGTTCTTC. Its protein product is CASSPTLAGSYNEQFF.